A selection of T cell receptor beta chains follows, all from one sample in a study of PD-1 blockade in classical Hodgkin lymphoma. Some clones are missing from TCRdb's copy, which holds only in-frame ones; the method was immunoSEQ multiplex PCR. The sample records 13,000 to 15,000 clones, around 83% being singletons. Material: peripheral blood mononuclear cells (PBMCs), obtained before the second cycle of nivolumab. These TCRs come from a human donor with classical Hodgkin lymphoma. The CDR3 runs from the conserved cysteine through the conserved F or W. The D gene is left open where the match is weak. Only part of the rows carry a size: once, few, many, or a class if the clone is expanded.

j_call d_call v_call clone_size cdr3_aa cdr3_nt
TRBJ1-2 TRBD1 TRBV7-2 . CASSLARGQVGDGYTF TGTGCCAGCAGCTTAGCGCGGGGACAGGTCGGGGATGGCTACACCTTC
TRBJ1-1 . TRBV9 . CASSTRDTEAFF TGTGCCAGCAGCACCAGGGACACTGAAGCTTTCTTT
TRBJ2-4 . TRBV18 . CASSPGTRDIQYF TGTGCCAGCTCACCAGGGACAAGGGACATTCAGTACTTC
TRBJ1-1 . TRBV7-2 . CASSFNSLLRTEAFF TGTGCCAGCAGCTTCAACAGCCTGTTACGGACTGAAGCTTTCTTT
TRBJ1-5 TRBD1 TRBV2 few CASSGQGSNQPQHF TGTGCCAGCAGTGGACAGGGTAGCAATCAGCCCCAGCATTTT
TRBJ1-6 TRBD1 TRBV10-2 few CASSGDRANSPLHF TGCGCCAGCAGTGGCGACAGGGCCAATTCACCCCTCCACTTT
TRBJ1-6 . TRBV13 . CASSFGPRGGSPLHF TGTGCCAGCAGCTTTGGCCCCCGAGGGGGTTCACCCCTCCACTTT
TRBJ2-7 TRBD1 TRBV2 . CASSELQGGKEQYF TGTGCCAGCAGTGAACTACAGGGGGGAAAGGAGCAGTACTTC
TRBJ1-1 TRBD1 TRBV10-3 few CAIYQGGTEAFF TGTGCCATCTATCAGGGGGGTACTGAAGCTTTCTTT
TRBJ2-6 TRBD1 TRBV10-2 . CASSESGDRVSLSGANVLTF TGCGCCAGCAGTGAATCTGGTGACAGGGTTTCCCTCTCTGGGGCCAACGTCCTGACTTTC
TRBJ1-6 . TRBV5-5 once CASSLDGGEISPLHF TGTGCCAGCAGCTTGGACGGGGGCGAGATTTCACCCCTCCACTTT
TRBJ2-1 TRBD1 TRBV19 . CASSTGTGVDEQFF TGTGCCAGTAGTACCGGGACAGGGGTGGATGAGCAGTTCTTC
TRBJ2-1 . TRBV4-3 . CASSQDVGTVAYNEQFF TGCGCCAGCAGCCAAGATGTAGGTACAGTGGCTTACAATGAGCAGTTCTTC